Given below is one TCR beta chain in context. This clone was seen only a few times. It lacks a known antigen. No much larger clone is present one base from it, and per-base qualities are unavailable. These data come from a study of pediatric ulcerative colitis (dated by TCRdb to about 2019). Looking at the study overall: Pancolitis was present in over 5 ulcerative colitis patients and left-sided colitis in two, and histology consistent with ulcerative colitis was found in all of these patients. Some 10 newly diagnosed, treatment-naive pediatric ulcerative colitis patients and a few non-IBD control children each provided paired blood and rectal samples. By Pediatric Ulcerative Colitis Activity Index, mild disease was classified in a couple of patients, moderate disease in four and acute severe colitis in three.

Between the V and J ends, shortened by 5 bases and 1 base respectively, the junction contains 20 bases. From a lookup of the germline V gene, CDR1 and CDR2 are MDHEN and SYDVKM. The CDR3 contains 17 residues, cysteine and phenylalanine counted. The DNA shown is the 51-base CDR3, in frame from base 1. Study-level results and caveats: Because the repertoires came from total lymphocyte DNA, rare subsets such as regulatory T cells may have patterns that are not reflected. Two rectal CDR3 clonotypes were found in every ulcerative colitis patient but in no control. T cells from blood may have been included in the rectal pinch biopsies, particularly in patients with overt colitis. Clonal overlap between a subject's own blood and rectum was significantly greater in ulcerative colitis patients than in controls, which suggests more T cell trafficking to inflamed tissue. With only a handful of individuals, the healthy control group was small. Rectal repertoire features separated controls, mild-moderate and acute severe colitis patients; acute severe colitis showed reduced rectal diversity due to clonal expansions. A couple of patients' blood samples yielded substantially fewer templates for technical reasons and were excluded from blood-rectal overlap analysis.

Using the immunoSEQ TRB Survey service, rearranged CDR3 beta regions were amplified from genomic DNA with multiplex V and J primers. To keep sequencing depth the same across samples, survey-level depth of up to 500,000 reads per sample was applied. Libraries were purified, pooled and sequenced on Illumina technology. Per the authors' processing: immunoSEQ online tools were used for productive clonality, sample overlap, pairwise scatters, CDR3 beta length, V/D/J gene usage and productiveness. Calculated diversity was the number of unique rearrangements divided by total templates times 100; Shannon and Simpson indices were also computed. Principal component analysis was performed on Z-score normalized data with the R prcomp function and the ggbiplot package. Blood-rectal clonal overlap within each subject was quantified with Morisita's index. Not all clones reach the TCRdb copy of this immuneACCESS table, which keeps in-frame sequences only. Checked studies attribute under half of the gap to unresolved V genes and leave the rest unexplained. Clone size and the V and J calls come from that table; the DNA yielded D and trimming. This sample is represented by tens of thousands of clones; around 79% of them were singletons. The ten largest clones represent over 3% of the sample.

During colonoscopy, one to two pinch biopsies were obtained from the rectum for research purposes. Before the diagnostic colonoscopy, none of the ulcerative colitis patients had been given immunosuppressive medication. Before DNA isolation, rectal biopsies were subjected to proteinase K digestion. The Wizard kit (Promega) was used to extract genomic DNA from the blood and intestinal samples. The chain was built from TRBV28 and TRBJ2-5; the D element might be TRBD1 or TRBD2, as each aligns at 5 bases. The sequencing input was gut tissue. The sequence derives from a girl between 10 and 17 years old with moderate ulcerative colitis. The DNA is TGTGCCAGCAGTCCTTCGTTCGAGGGGAGCTTCCAAGAGACCCAGTACTTC. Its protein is CASSPSFEGSFQETQYF. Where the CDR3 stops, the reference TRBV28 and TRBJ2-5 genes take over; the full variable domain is DVKVTQSSRYLVKRTGEKVFLECVQDMDHENMFWYRQDPGLGLRLIYFSYDVKMKEKGDIPEGYSVSREKKERFSLILESASTNQTSMYLCASSPSFEGSFQETQYFGPGTRLLVL.